Following are 3 T cell receptor beta chains from one sample sequenced in a study of T cell responses to AZD1222 COVID-19 vaccine. Method: immunoSEQ multiplex PCR; TCRdb's copy keeps in-frame clones and lacks some. The data show about 160,000 clones, around 92% seen once. The specimen comprised peripheral blood, sampled 28 days after the second AZD1222 dose. The receptor source for this set is an adult who received the AZD1222 COVID-19 vaccine.

This clone was detected only once. The chain's CDR3 is CASSYNGQGRGGELFF. Here the CDR3 DNA reads TGTGCCAGCAGTTATAACGGACAGGGGAGAGGCGGGGAGCTGTTTTTT. The chain carries TRBV27 and TRBJ2-2; 9 bases fit TRBD1. Per the germline V gene, CDR1 is MNHEY and CDR2 is SMNVEV (reference sequence). The CDR3 length is 16 residues. V lost 4 bases and J lost 7; bases outside the gene matches: 10.

Regarding this clone: The same CDR3 arises from other DNA sequences in this sample as well. The chain is built from TRBV12-3 or TRBV12-4 and TRBJ1-4; unclear D gene. This CDR3 has 11 amino acids. With 3 bases removed from V and 7 bases from J, the gap between germline ends came to 3 bases. This CDR3 is CASSFREKLFF. CDR3 coding DNA: TGTGCCAGCAGTTTTCGTGAAAAACTGTTTTTT.

This clone was recorded once. V usage is TRBV5-4 and J usage is TRBJ1-1; no firm D call. From germline, CDR1 is SGHNT and CDR2 YYREEE (reference sequence). The CDR3 runs to 13 residues. Trimming shortened V by 0 bases and J by 3 bases, and 6 bases separated the two germline ends. The CDR3 protein is CASSLDLDTEAFF. In DNA, the CDR3 is TGTGCCAGCAGCTTGGATTTAGACACTGAAGCTTTCTTT.